The 16 T cell receptor beta chains listed next were all sequenced from one sample in a study of CD8 T cell repertoires and HIV-1 epitope variants. For these TCRs, the target antigens are not known. TCRdb's table, derived via immunoSEQ multiplex PCR, lists solely in-frame clones and lacks some. The sample has thousands of clones, less than 70% seen once. The sequencing sample was made of cultured CD8+ T cells derived from PBMCs. These receptors were collected from a male donor with HIV.

This chain uses TRBV4-2 with TRBJ1-2; TRBD1 is a possible D gene (5 bases). CDR3 length: 14 residues. Germline values: CDR1 LGHNA, CDR2 YNFKEQ. Trimming shortened V by 1 base and J by 4 bases, and 10 bases separated the two germline ends. The CDR3 DNA reads as TGTGCCAGCAGCCAAGTACAGGCAGCCTATGGCTACACCTTC. It specifies CASSQVQAAYGYTF.

V and J are TRBV7-2 and TRBJ2-1; TRBD2 aligns across 13 bases. The CDR3 is 15 residues long. Germline assignment: CDR1 SGHTA and CDR2 FQGNSA. Germline trimming cut 1 base from V and 9 bases from J; bases unmatched to any gene: 3. The CDR3 DNA reads as TGTGCCAGCAGCTTAGGACTAGCGGGAGGTGGTGAGCAGTTCTTC. Translation: CASSLGLAGGGEQFF. Together with reference TRBV7-2 and TRBJ2-1, the CDR3 gives the full variable domain: GAGVSQSPSNKVTEKGKDVELRCDPISGHTALYWYRQSLGQGLEFLIYFQGNSAPDKSGLPSDRFSAERTGGSVSTLTIQRTQQEDSAVYLCASSLGLAGGGEQFFGPGTRLTVL.

This clone was recorded only once. The chain has TRBV2 and TRBJ2-1; perhaps D is TRBD1 or TRBD2 (5 bases each). Germline V gene data show CDR1 as SNHLY and CDR2 as FYNNEI. V was shortened by 6 bases and J by 6 bases, with 15 bases between the two germline ends. This CDR3 has 14 residues. The CDR3 bases are TGTGCCAGCAGCGGGACCAACGAGGTCAATGAGCAGTTCTTC. It specifies CASSGTNEVNEQFF.

In the case of this clone: A junction boundary mismatches the germline segment, possibly from a read error. The genes are TRBV7-2 and TRBJ2-3, with a weak D call TRBD2 (5 bases). Per germline, CDR1 SGHTA and CDR2 FQGNSA. The CDR3 covers 15 residues. CDR3 sequence: CANSPTRAATDTQYF. CDR3 nucleotides: TGTGCCAACAGCCCCACTAGGGCTGCCACAGATACGCAGTATTTT.

The gene calls are TRBV27 and TRBJ2-6; no definite D call. CDR1 is MNHEY, CDR2 SMNVEV, per germline (reference sequence). There are 19 residues in the CDR3. With 4 bases removed from V and 1 base from J, the gap between germline ends came to 20 bases. The DNA of the CDR3 is TGTGCCAGCAGTTCGATGACGGAGCAAGTTCTTTCTGGGGCCAACGTCCTGACTTTC. It yields the protein CASSSMTEQVLSGANVLTF.

V and J are TRBV30 and TRBJ2-5; 10 positions agree with TRBD1. Germline V gene lookup returns CDR1 GTSNPN and CDR2 SVGIG (reference sequence). V shed 4 bases and J 5 bases; nucleotides not matched to a gene: 7. The CDR3 runs 14 residues. Here the CDR3 DNA reads TGTGCCTGGACGCCGGGACAGGGGTGGGAGACCCAGTACTTC. Its translation: CAWTPGQGWETQYF. The full variable domain, its missing parts supplied by reference TRBV30 and TRBJ2-5, is SQTIHQWPATLVQPVGSPLSLECTVEGTSNPNLYWYRQAAGRGLQLLFYSVGIGQISSEVPQNLSASRPQDRQFILSSKKLLLSDSGFYLCAWTPGQGWETQYFGPGTRLLVL.

This clone has just a few counts. The CDR3 sequence: CASSLSATGGREKLFF. The CDR3 nucleotides are TGTGCCAGCAGTTTATCTGCGACAGGGGGAAGAGAAAAACTGTTTTTT. The chain employs TRBV28 and TRBJ1-4; TRBD1 matches at 9 bases. Looked up from germline, CDR1 is MDHEN and CDR2 is SYDVKM. J lost 8 bases, V lost 1 base, and 8 bases had no gene match. CDR3 length equals 16 residues.

The genes are TRBV18 and TRBJ1-3, with unresolved D. The CDR3 runs 15 residues. The germline V gene encodes CDR1 KGHSH and CDR2 LQKENI. The ends were cut back, 0 bases at V and 0 bases at J, with 6 bases in the middle. As DNA, the CDR3 is TGTGCCAGCTCACCACCGGAAAGCTCTGGAAACACCATATATTTT. Protein sequence: CASSPPESSGNTIYF.

The V gene is TRBV28, the J gene TRBJ2-1, with 7 nucleotides matching TRBD1. With 2 bases clipped from V and 8 bases from J, the junction kept 12 bases outside the gene matches. Germline CDR1 MDHEN, CDR2 SYDVKM. This CDR3 has 16 amino acids. The CDR3 region is CASSLLRQGLIDEQFF. The CDR3 DNA reads as TGTGCCAGCAGTTTACTCCGACAGGGCCTAATCGATGAGCAGTTCTTC.

The chain couples TRBV27 to TRBJ2-5; the match to TRBD1 covers 7 bases. The CDR3 contains 14 residues. J was trimmed by 2 bases and V by 5 bases; bases with no gene match: 5. The germline gives CDR1 MNHEY, CDR2 SMNVEV (reference sequence). The CDR3 reads CASSPRQGQETQYF. For the CDR3, the DNA is TGTGCCAGCAGTCCTAGACAGGGTCAAGAGACCCAGTACTTC.

The rearrangement joins TRBV27 to TRBJ2-7; D ambiguous. Trimming pared 6 bases from V and 0 bases from J, leaving 9 bases between. The CDR3 has 13 residues. Germline values: CDR1 MNHEY, CDR2 SMNVEV (reference sequence). The CDR3, as DNA: TGTGCCAGCAGGAACTGGGACTCCTACGAGCAGTACTTC. Amino acids: CASRNWDSYEQYF.

The chain joins TRBV19 to TRBJ2-2; D may be TRBD1 (5 bases). The CDR3 covers 12 residues. CDR1 is LNHDA, CDR2 SQIVND, per germline (reference sequence). V lost 8 bases and J 6 bases, leaving 10 bases between the germline ends. The CDR3 loop is CASGWGPGELFF. The CDR3 region has the DNA TGTGCCAGTGGGTGGGGCCCCGGGGAGCTGTTTTTT.

The chain joins TRBV29-1 to TRBJ2-7, with TRBD1 identical over 8 bases. Per the germline V gene, CDR1 is SQVTM and CDR2 is ANQGSEA. V shed 5 bases and J 5 bases; nucleotides not matched to a gene: 11. This CDR3 is 14 amino acids long. The CDR3 is CSVILLTGENEQYF. Written as DNA, the CDR3 is TGCAGCGTTATCCTTCTGACAGGGGAGAACGAGCAGTACTTC.

For this clone: The same CDR3 can be traced to other DNA sequences in this sample. The chain uses TRBV7-6 and TRBJ1-4; 10 nucleotides align to TRBD1. Trimming removed 4 bases from V and 4 bases from J; junction bases left unmatched: 6. Germline CDR1 SGHVS, CDR2 FNYEAQ. This CDR3 contains 16 residues. The CDR3 spells CASSSRTGGINEKLFF. The CDR3, as DNA: TGTGCCAGCAGCTCCCGGACAGGGGGGATTAATGAAAAACTGTTTTTT.

V is TRBV4-1 and J is TRBJ1-4; the D gene is possibly TRBD1 (5 bases). CDR1 and CDR2 from the germline V gene are MGHRA and YSYEKL. Trimming took off 0 bases at V and 10 bases at J, with 15 bases between the two ends. The CDR3 is made up of 15 amino acids. The chain's CDR3 is CASSQDGTSTGKLFF. The CDR3 DNA is TGCGCCAGCAGCCAAGACGGGACCAGTACAGGAAAACTGTTTTTT.

J is TRBJ2-1 and V is TRBV5-6; tentatively, D is TRBD1 (5 bases). Germline-derived CDR1 and CDR2 are SGHDT and YYEEEE. V lost 3 bases to trimming and J lost 8 bases, with 15 bases between them. CDR3 length equals 14 residues. CDR3 bases: TGTGCCAGCAGCTCTGCGTCCAGGGTTGATGAGCAGTTCTTC. Translated, it gives CASSSASRVDEQFF.